The next 7 T cell receptor beta chains were all read from a single sample in a study of T cell repertoires and HLA-DP antigens. These TCRs are of unknown antigen specificity. Data came from immunoSEQ multiplex PCR; TCRdb stores just in-frame clones and leaves some out. The sample lists approximately 73,000 clones, roughly 78% seen once, with about 1.6% in the top ten. The sequenced sample consisted of CD4+ T cells from PBMCs. Receptor source: a man in his sixties in good health and CMV-seronegative.

The chain uses TRBV19 and TRBJ2-1; D might be TRBD2 (5 bases). CDR3 length: 14 amino acids. The germline V gene encodes CDR1 LNHDA and CDR2 SQIVND (reference sequence). V was clipped by 7 bases and J by 2 bases, with 12 bases between them. The CDR3 DNA reads as TGTGCCAGTAAGTCTAGCCCTGCCTACAATGAGCAGTTCTTC. Its translation: CASKSSPAYNEQFF.

The rearrangement joins TRBV7-2 to TRBJ2-2; D ambiguous. Germline values: CDR1 SGHTA, CDR2 FQGNSA. This CDR3 is 16 amino acids long. The germline V and J ends were trimmed by 3 bases and 0 bases, with 11 bases remaining between them. As DNA, the CDR3 is TGTGCCAGCAGCTTCAGCCGGAGCGCGAACACCGGGGAGCTGTTTTTT. This sequence encodes CASSFSRSANTGELFF.

For the CDR3, the DNA is TGTGCCAGCAGTGAGATGGCGGGAGTGGGTAATGAGCAGTTCTTC. It encodes CASSEMAGVGNEQFF. The J gene is TRBJ2-1, the V gene TRBV6-1; TRBD2 agrees at 7 bases. V was pared by 3 bases and J by 7 bases, with 9 bases of the junction left unmatched. The germline gives CDR1 MNHNS, CDR2 SASEGT. This CDR3 comprises 15 residues.

The chain employs TRBV4-1 and TRBJ1-1, with 7 bases that match TRBD1. The CDR3 is made up of 15 amino acids. J was trimmed by 6 bases and V by 1 base; bases with no gene match: 8. Germline loops: CDR1 MGHRA, CDR2 YSYEKL. The CDR3 region is CASSQADREGPEAFF. The CDR3 DNA reads TGCGCCAGCAGCCAAGCCGACAGGGAAGGTCCTGAAGCTTTCTTT.

The rearrangement uses TRBV6-6 and TRBJ1-5; no reliable D call. CDR3 length equals 13 residues. V dropped 9 bases and J dropped 2 bases, with 11 bases sitting between them. Germline CDR1 and CDR2: MNHNY and SVGAGI (reference sequence). The chain's CDR3 is CASGEGGNQPQHF. CDR3 sequence (DNA): TGTGCCAGTGGAGAGGGCGGCAATCAGCCCCAGCATTTT.

The J gene is TRBJ1-2, the V gene TRBV5-5, with TRBD1 identical over 7 bases. Germline V gene data show CDR1 as SGHKS and CDR2 as YYEKEE (reference sequence). This CDR3 is 16 amino acids long. The V segment lost 0 bases and the J segment 5 bases; nucleotides outside the gene matches: 10. This CDR3 is CASSLDFARGAYGYTF. The CDR3 coding sequence is TGTGCCAGCAGCTTGGACTTTGCCAGGGGGGCGTATGGCTACACCTTC.

The chain combines TRBV19 with TRBJ2-7; a possible D gene is TRBD1 (5 bases). CDR1 is LNHDA and CDR2 is SQIVND in the germline V gene (reference sequence). This CDR3 spans 14 amino acids. Trimming cost V 8 bases and J 3 bases, with 17 bases left between them. The CDR3 region is CASRRSYRSYEQYF. In DNA, the CDR3 is TGTGCCAGTCGAAGGAGCTACAGGAGCTACGAGCAGTACTTC.